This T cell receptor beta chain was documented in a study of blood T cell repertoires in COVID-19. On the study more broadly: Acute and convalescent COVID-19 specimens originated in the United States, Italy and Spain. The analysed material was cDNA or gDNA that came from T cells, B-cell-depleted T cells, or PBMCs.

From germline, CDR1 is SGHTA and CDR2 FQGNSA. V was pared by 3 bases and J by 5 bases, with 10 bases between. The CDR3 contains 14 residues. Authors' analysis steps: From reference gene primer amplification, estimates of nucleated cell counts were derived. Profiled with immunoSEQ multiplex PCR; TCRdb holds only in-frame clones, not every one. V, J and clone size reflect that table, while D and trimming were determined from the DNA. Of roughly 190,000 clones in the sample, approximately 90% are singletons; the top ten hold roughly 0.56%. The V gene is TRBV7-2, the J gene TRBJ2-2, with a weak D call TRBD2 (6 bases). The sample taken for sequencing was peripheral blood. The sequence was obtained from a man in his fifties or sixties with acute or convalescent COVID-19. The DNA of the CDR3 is TGTGCCAGCAGCTTGGGGGGAGAGACCGGGGAGCTGTTTTTT. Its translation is CASSLGGETGELFF.